This TCR beta chain was sequenced for a study of regulatory T cells in long-lasting Graves disease. General study results and limits: Limited samples may have lowered accuracy.

This clonotype was counted between two and nine times. Its antigen is not identified. Germline V gene lookup returns CDR1 KGHDR and CDR2 SFDVKD. The CDR3 length is 15 residues. Trimming stripped 4 bases from V and 5 bases from J, with 17 bases between. The time point here: newly diagnosed GD, antithyroid drugs for less than 3 months. PBMC-extracted RNA yielded the TCR library. Assembly of TCR beta libraries relied on iRepertoire HTBI primers together with Arm-PCR of CDR3 regions. TCRdb called the multiplex PCR reads again in MiXCR, with one record for every CDR3 protein. The sample carries 450,000 to 700,000 distinct CDR3 sequences, about 13% recorded once. These sequences were also reported in another study, on T cells in Graves' hyperthyroidism and ophthalmopathy.

The material was peripheral blood mononuclear cells (PBMCs), obtained at new diagnosis, from a patient treated with antithyroid drugs. This sequence originates from a man aged 30-40 years with Graves disease. J is TRBJ2-7 and V is TRBV24-1, with a possible D match to TRBD2 (6 bases). CDR3 amino acids: CATSDRERPGDEQYF. The CDR3 region has the DNA TGTGCCACCAGTGACCGGGAACGGCCGGGGGACGAGCAGTACTTC.